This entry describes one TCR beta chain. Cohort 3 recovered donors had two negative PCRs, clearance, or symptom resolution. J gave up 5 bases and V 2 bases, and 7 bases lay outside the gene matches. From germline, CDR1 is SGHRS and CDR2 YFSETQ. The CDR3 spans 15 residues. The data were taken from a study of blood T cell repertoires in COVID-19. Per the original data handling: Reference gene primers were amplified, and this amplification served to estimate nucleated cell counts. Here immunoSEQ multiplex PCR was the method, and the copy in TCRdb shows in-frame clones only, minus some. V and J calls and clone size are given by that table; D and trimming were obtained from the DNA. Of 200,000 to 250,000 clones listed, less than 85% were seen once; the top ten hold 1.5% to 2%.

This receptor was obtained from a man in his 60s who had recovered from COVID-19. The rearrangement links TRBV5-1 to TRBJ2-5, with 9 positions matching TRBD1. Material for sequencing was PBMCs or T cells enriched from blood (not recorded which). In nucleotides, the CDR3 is TGCGCCAGCAGCTTTACAGGGGGCGCACGGGAGACCCAGTACTTC. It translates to CASSFTGGARETQYF.